This entry is about one TCR beta chain. Its antigen remains unidentified. The CDR3 sequence is 16 residues long. Germline V gives CDR1 MNHEY, CDR2 SMNVEV (reference sequence). V gave up 1 base and J gave up 4 bases; unmatched junction bases: 7. These data come from a study of T cells in localized non-small cell lung cancer. Study-wide points: Uninvolved neighboring lung showed the greatest T cell clonality, exceeding tumor.

This table comes from immunoSEQ multiplex PCR, and its TCRdb copy is limited to in-frame clones, with some not included. The sample includes under 50,000 clones, approximately 80% of them seen just once. This rearrangement joins TRBV27 to TRBJ1-5, with 7 bases lining up with TRBD1. Sequenced here: peripheral blood mononuclear cells, sampled before any cancer treatment. The clonotype originates from a man between 35 and 75 years old with stage III lung adenocarcinoma. CDR3 DNA: TGTGCCAGCAGTTTATTCCCCCCACAGGGGAATCAGCCCCAGCATTTT. This codes for CASSLFPPQGNQPQHF.